These 25 T cell receptor beta chains originate from one sample sequenced in a study of shared clonotypes between healthy human individuals. The table came from immunoSEQ multiplex PCR; TCRdb's copy has only in-frame clones and leaves some out. Of approximately 500,000 clones detected, over 75% appear once; the ten largest clones hold approximately 12%. Sequenced sample: PBMCs. All receptors derive from a woman between 35 and 50 years old in good health. Some clones in this sample may be carry-over from other donors' samples.

The V gene is TRBV4-2, the J gene TRBJ1-5, with 8 bases lining up with TRBD1. The germline V gene has CDR1 LGHNA and CDR2 YNFKEQ. CDR3 length: 16 amino acids. V shed 4 bases and J 2 bases; nucleotides not matched to a gene: 7. CDR3 nucleotide sequence: TGTGCCAGCAGCCCCAGTTTGGACAGGGGCAATCAGCCCCAGCATTTT. Translated, it gives CASSPSLDRGNQPQHF.

V and J are TRBV19 and TRBJ2-3, with 13 nucleotides matching TRBD2. Germline values: CDR1 LNHDA, CDR2 SQIVND (reference sequence). The trim removed 1 base at V and 2 bases at J, leaving 3 bases unmatched. The CDR3 contains 17 residues. DNA for the CDR3: TGTGCCAGTAGTATAGCCGGACTAGCGGGAGCCACAGATACGCAGTATTTT. It translates to CASSIAGLAGATDTQYF.

This clone was detected once. V is TRBV2 and J is TRBJ2-7; 7 bases match TRBD1. With V trimmed by 1 base and J by 4 bases, 10 bases remained unmatched. The CDR3 is 16 amino acids. The germline gives CDR1 SNHLY, CDR2 FYNNEI. CDR3: CASSEGSRQGKYEQYF. The CDR3 nucleotides are TGTGCCAGCAGTGAAGGGTCGAGACAGGGAAAGTACGAGCAGTACTTC.

The chain has TRBV5-1 and TRBJ1-2; tentatively, D is TRBD1 (5 bases). The germline V gene has CDR1 SGHRS and CDR2 YFSETQ. The length of the CDR3 is 15 residues. V was cut by 4 bases and J by 5 bases, with 18 bases left in between. The DNA of the CDR3 is TGCGCCAGCAGCCCAGACAGACCGCCCCTTTATGGCTACACCTTC. This gives the protein CASSPDRPPLYGYTF.

The chain uses TRBV28 and TRBJ1-1; weak D call: TRBD1 (6 bases). CDR1 and CDR2 (germline): MDHEN, SYDVKM. The germline V and J ends were trimmed by 4 bases and 0 bases, with 18 bases remaining between them. The CDR3 length is 17 residues. In nucleotides, the CDR3 is TGTGCCAGCAGTTGTCCTCCCGGGGGCACCCTGAACACTGAAGCTTTCTTT. Translating gives CASSCPPGGTLNTEAFF.

This chain connects TRBV4-1 to TRBJ2-1, with 11 bases that match TRBD2. The V and J ends lost 4 bases and 9 bases, in that order; junction bases with no gene match: 14. This CDR3 has 17 residues. Germline loops: CDR1 MGHRA, CDR2 YSYEKL. CDR3 in DNA: TGCGCCAGCAGCCGACTCATAGCGGGAGGGCCTCTCGGTGAGCAGTTCTTC. Its protein is CASSRLIAGGPLGEQFF.

V gene TRBV4-1 combines with J gene TRBJ2-7; possible D gene TRBD2, 6 bases. Germline values: CDR1 MGHRA, CDR2 YSYEKL. The CDR3 has 17 amino acids. V was cut by 1 base and J by 2 bases, with 18 bases left in between. The CDR3 DNA sequence: TGCGCCAGCAGCCAAGCAGTTGGGCCGGGGAGGACCTACGAGCAGTACTTC. This codes for CASSQAVGPGRTYEQYF.

The chain combines TRBV19 with TRBJ2-1; TRBD2 aligns across 10 bases. Unmatched junction bases numbered 6, after V lost 3 bases and J lost 7 bases. The V gene's germline CDR1 is LNHDA and CDR2 SQIVND (reference sequence). The CDR3 sequence is 15 residues long. The CDR3 bases are TGTGCCAGTAGTATCGCTAGCGGGGGCTGGAATGAGCAGTTCTTC. This codes for CASSIASGGWNEQFF.

The chain combines TRBV28 with TRBJ1-2, with D uncertain. V was trimmed by 8 bases and J by 2 bases, leaving 9 bases between them. The CDR3 totals 12 residues. CDR1 is MDHEN, CDR2 SYDVKM, per germline. DNA of the CDR3: TGTGCCAGCTGCGGCAGGAACTATGGCTACACCTTC. Its translation: CASCGRNYGYTF.

The rearrangement links TRBV7-2 to TRBJ2-7, with TRBD2 matching over 13 bases. The CDR3 loop spans 16 amino acids. CDR1 is SGHTA, CDR2 FQGNSA, per germline. Germline trimming cut 0 bases from V and 4 bases from J; bases unmatched to any gene: 3. The CDR3 DNA is TGTGCCAGCAGCTTAGCGCGGACTAGCGGGAGTTACGAGCAGTACTTC. It is translated as CASSLARTSGSYEQYF.

The chain links TRBV5-6 to TRBJ1-5, with D possibly being TRBD1 (6 bases). Trimming cost V 4 bases and J 2 bases, with 10 bases left between them. The germline CDR1 and CDR2 sequences are SGHDT and YYEEEE. The CDR3 length is 14 residues. The CDR3 DNA sequence: TGTGCCAGCAGCCCGACAGGACGCAATCAGCCCCAGCATTTT. Amino acids: CASSPTGRNQPQHF.

This clone was seen only once. This chain links TRBV29-1 with TRBJ2-2, with D unresolved. The V gene's germline CDR1 is SQVTM and CDR2 ANQGSEA. The CDR3 is made up of 13 amino acids. Trimming took 6 bases from V and 0 from J, leaving 8 bases between them. Written as DNA, the CDR3 is TGCAGCGTCCCCCTATCGAACACCGGGGAGCTGTTTTTT. This codes for CSVPLSNTGELFF.

V usage is TRBV6-1 and J usage is TRBJ2-2; tentative D call: TRBD2 (5 bases). CDR3 size: 14 residues. CDR1 is MNHNS and CDR2 is SASEGT in the germline V gene. V lost 6 bases and J lost 5, with 13 bases in between. The DNA for the CDR3 is TGTGCCAGCAGCGGATTTTGGAGGACCGGGGAGCTGTTTTTT. As protein: CASSGFWRTGELFF.

This chain uses TRBV28 with TRBJ2-7, with 8 bases lining up with TRBD1. Germline assignment: CDR1 MDHEN and CDR2 SYDVKM. The trim removed 2 bases at V and 2 bases at J, leaving 8 bases unmatched. This CDR3 has 16 residues. Written as DNA, the CDR3 is TGTGCCAGCAGTTTAAGGGGACAGGTGCCCCCCTACGAGCAGTACTTC. This codes for CASSLRGQVPPYEQYF. The variable domain in full, completed from reference TRBV28 and TRBJ2-7, reads DVKVTQSSRYLVKRTGEKVFLECVQDMDHENMFWYRQDPGLGLRLIYFSYDVKMKEKGDIPEGYSVSREKKERFSLILESASTNQTSMYLCASSLRGQVPPYEQYFGPGTRLTVT.

This chain joins TRBV29-1 and TRBJ2-1; 10 bases match TRBD2. CDR1 SQVTM and CDR2 ANQGSEA come from the germline V gene. Trimming removed 6 bases from V and 9 bases from J; junction bases left unmatched: 8. The CDR3 is 13 amino acids. The CDR3 sequence: CSVTKAGGGEQFF. CDR3 bases: TGCAGCGTGACGAAAGCGGGAGGGGGTGAGCAGTTCTTC.

The chain carries TRBV5-6 and TRBJ1-1; possible D gene TRBD1, 5 bases. Per germline, CDR1 SGHDT and CDR2 YYEEEE. The germline V and J ends were trimmed by 2 bases and 0 bases, with 14 bases remaining between them. The CDR3 is made up of 16 amino acids. CDR3 protein: CASSFRGPVLNTEAFF. CDR3 DNA: TGTGCCAGCAGCTTCCGGGGCCCCGTCTTGAACACTGAAGCTTTCTTT.

The chain recombines TRBV23-1 with TRBJ2-2; no definite D call. TRBV23-1 carries the ORF label, with uncertain function. V lost 1 base to trimming and J lost 6 bases, with 15 bases between them. The CDR3 runs 16 residues. The CDR3 is CASSQFNRLAAGELFF. In DNA form, the CDR3 reads TGCGCCAGCAGTCAATTTAACCGCCTTGCCGCCGGGGAGCTGTTTTTT.

This clone was seen only once. Within the sample, other DNA sequences also encode this same CDR3. The chain uses TRBV9 and TRBJ2-5; perhaps TRBD2 as D (6 bases). The CDR3 consists of 13 residues. Looked up from germline, CDR1 is SGDLS and CDR2 is YYNGEE. V lost 2 bases, J lost 5 bases, and 10 bases lay in between. CDR3 nucleotide sequence: TGTGCCAGCAGCGTCGGAGGGAGGGAGACCCAGTACTTC. Amino acid sequence: CASSVGGRETQYF.

The chain recombines TRBV7-9 with TRBJ2-3; no definite D call. CDR3 length: 12 amino acids. Trimming stripped 3 bases from V and 7 bases from J, with 8 bases between. Germline V CDR1 and CDR2: SEHNR, FQNEAQ (reference sequence). The chain's CDR3 is CASSFVENTQYF. CDR3 in DNA: TGTGCCAGCAGCTTTGTGGAGAATACGCAGTATTTT.

This clone was seen a handful of times. The chain recombines TRBV7-8 with TRBJ1-1; 7 positions agree with TRBD1. V lost 9 bases and J lost 3; bases outside the gene matches: 13. Germline lookup yields CDR1 SGHVS and CDR2 FQNEAQ. The CDR3 totals 15 residues. The CDR3 DNA is TGTGCCAGTACTACTCCCAGGGGGAGCTACACTGAAGCTTTCTTT. It codes for CASTTPRGSYTEAFF.

The CDR3 region is CATSRMTGGNQPQHF. CDR3 DNA sequence: TGTGCCACCAGCAGAATGACAGGGGGCAATCAGCCCCAGCATTTT. The chain carries TRBV15 and TRBJ1-5, with 8 bases lining up with TRBD1. This CDR3 has 15 amino acids. CDR1 is LNHNV and CDR2 is YYDKDF in the germline V gene (reference sequence). V shed 2 bases and J 2 bases; nucleotides not matched to a gene: 2.

J is TRBJ2-1 and V is TRBV10-3; 16 nucleotides line up with TRBD2. V gave up 7 bases and J gave up 6 bases; unmatched junction bases: 6. CDR1 and CDR2 (germline): ENHRY, SYGVKD. This CDR3 comprises 16 residues. CDR3 amino acids: CAITGTSGRASNEQFF. In nucleotides, the CDR3 is TGTGCCATCACCGGGACTAGCGGGAGGGCCAGCAATGAGCAGTTCTTC.

The chain is built from TRBV5-1 and TRBJ2-1, with D perhaps matching TRBD2 (6 bases). CDR3 length: 18 residues. Germline CDR1 SGHRS, CDR2 YFSETQ. V shed 0 bases and J shed 9 bases, with 25 bases lying between them. CDR3 protein: CASSLVWGLGSYNGEQFF. As DNA, the CDR3 is TGCGCCAGCAGCTTGGTTTGGGGACTCGGGTCCTACAATGGTGAGCAGTTCTTC.

The chain joins TRBV4-1 to TRBJ1-4, with D uncertain. The CDR3 totals 18 residues. Trimming removed 4 bases from V and 0 bases from J, with 18 bases in between. In germline, CDR1 is MGHRA, CDR2 YSYEKL. The CDR3 reads CASSRIHSGFATNEKLFF. CDR3 coding DNA: TGCGCCAGCAGCCGTATCCATTCCGGTTTTGCAACTAATGAAAAACTGTTTTTT.

Note on this clone: Possible read error: a much larger clone is one base away. At the DNA level, this CDR3 is encoded by other sequences in the same sample as well. The chain couples TRBV7-2 to TRBJ2-1; 9 nucleotides line up with TRBD2. CDR1 and CDR2 (germline): SGHTA, FQGNSA. This CDR3 region has 15 residues. CDR3 in DNA: TGTGCCAGCAGCCTAGCGGGGAGCTCCTACAATGAGCAGTTCTTC. Protein: CASSLAGSSYNEQFF.